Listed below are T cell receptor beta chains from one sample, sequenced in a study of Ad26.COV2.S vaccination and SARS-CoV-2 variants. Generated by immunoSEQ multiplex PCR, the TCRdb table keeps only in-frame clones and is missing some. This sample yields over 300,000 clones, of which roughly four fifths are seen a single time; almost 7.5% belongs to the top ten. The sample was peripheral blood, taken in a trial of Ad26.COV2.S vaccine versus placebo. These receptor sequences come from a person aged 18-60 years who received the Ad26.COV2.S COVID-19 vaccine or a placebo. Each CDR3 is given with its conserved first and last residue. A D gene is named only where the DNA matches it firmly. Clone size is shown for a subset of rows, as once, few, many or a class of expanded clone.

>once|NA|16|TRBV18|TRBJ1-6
TGTGCCAGCTCACCGGGCCGGGCTGGGACTAATTCACCCCTCCACTTT
CASSPGRAGTNSPLHF
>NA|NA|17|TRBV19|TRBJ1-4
TGTGCCAGTAGTGGGACCATGGGGTATGGGACTAATGAAAAACTGTTTTTT
CASSGTMGYGTNEKLFF
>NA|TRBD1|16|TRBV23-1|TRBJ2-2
TGCGCCAGCAGTCAGCCGACAGGGTCGAACACCGGGGAGCTGTTTTTT
CASSQPTGSNTGELFF
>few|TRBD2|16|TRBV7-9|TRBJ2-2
TGTGCCAGCAAACCACGACTAGCACAGAGTACCGGGGAGCTGTTTTTT
CASKPRLAQSTGELFF
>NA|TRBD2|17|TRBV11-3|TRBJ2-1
TGTGCCAGCAGCTTAGGAATGGCGGGGGTCTCCTACAATGAGCAGTTCTTC
CASSLGMAGVSYNEQFF
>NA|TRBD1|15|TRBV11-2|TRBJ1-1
TGTGCCAGCAGCTCTTATCGGGACAGGGGCTCTGAAGCTTTCTTT
CASSSYRDRGSEAFF
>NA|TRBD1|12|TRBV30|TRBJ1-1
TGTGCCTGGAGCTCGACAGGGTACGAAGCTTTCTTT
CAWSSTGYEAFF
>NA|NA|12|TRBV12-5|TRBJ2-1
TGTGCTAGTGGTTGGACAGTTAATGAGCAGTTCTTC
CASGWTVNEQFF
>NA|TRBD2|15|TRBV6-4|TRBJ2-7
TGTGCCAGCAGTGACTCGGGACTAACGACCTACGAGCAGTACTTC
CASSDSGLTTYEQYF
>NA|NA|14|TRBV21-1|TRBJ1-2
TGTGCCAGCAGCAATTCTCGCAGCCTCTATGGCTACACCTTC
CASSNSRSLYGYTF
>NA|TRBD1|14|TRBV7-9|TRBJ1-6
TGTGCCAGCAGCTCGGGACAGGGAAATTCACCCCTCCACTTT
CASSSGQGNSPLHF
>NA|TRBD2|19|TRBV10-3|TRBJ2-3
TGTGCCATCAGTCCATATTTTATAGGGACTAGCGGGGGGCCAGATACGCAGTATTTT
CAISPYFIGTSGGPDTQYF
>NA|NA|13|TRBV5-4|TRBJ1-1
TGTGCCAGCAGCTTGGGCACGGGGACTGAAGCTTTCTTT
CASSLGTGTEAFF
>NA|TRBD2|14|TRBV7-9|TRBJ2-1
TGTGCCAGCAGCGAAGGACTAGCGGACAATGAGCAGTTCTTC
CASSEGLADNEQFF
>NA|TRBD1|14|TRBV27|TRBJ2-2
TGTGCCAGCAGTAGAGGGGGCGCGACCGGGGAGCTGTTTTTT
CASSRGGATGELFF
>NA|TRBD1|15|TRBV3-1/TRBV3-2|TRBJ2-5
TGTGCCAGCAGCCAATTGGGACAGGGACTTAAGACCCAGTACTTC
CASSQLGQGLKTQYF
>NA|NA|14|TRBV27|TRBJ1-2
TGTGCCAGCAGTCCCGCCATGGGCCCCTATGGCTACACCTTC
CASSPAMGPYGYTF
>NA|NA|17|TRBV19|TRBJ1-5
TGTGCCAGTAGTATAATCGGCAGGCCTGCGGGCAATCAGCCCCAGCATTTT
CASSIIGRPAGNQPQHF
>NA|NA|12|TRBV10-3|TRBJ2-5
TGTGCCATCAAGGGAATCCAAGAGACCCAGTACTTC
CAIKGIQETQYF
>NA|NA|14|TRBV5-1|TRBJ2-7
TGCGCCAGCAGCTGGGGGGGCCCCAAGGACGAGCAGTACTTC
CASSWGGPKDEQYF
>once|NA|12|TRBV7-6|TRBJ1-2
TGTGCCAGCAGCTCCTCTCACGGCGGCTACACCTTC
CASSSSHGGYTF
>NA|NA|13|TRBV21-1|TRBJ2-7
TGTGCCAGCAGCAAAAAAAGGTCCCACGAGCAGTACTTC
CASSKKRSHEQYF
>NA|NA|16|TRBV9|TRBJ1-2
TGTGCCAGCAGCGTGGCGGGAGGGTCAACTAACTATGGCTACACCTTC
CASSVAGGSTNYGYTF
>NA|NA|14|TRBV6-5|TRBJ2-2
TGTGCCAGCACCGAATTACATTACACCGGGGAGCTGTTTTTT
CASTELHYTGELFF
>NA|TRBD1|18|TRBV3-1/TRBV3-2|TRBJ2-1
TGTGCCAGCAGCCAACCGGACAGGGCCGAATTTTCCCTCAATGAGCAGTTCTTC
CASSQPDRAEFSLNEQFF
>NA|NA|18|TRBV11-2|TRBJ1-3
TGTGCCAGCAGCTTATTTTCTTACAGTACTTCCTCTGGAAACACCATATATTTT
CASSLFSYSTSSGNTIYF
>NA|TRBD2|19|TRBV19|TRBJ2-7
TGTGCCAGTAGTCCCCGTGGGCTAGCGGGAGGACCCTACCTACCGGAGCAGTACTTC
CASSPRGLAGGPYLPEQYF
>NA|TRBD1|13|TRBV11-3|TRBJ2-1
TGTGCCAGCACCGGACAGGGGGCCAATGAGCAGTTCTTC
CASTGQGANEQFF
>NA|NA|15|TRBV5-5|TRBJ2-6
TGTGCCAGCAGCTCGGCGGGCTCTGGGGCCAACGTCCTGACTTTC
CASSSAGSGANVLTF
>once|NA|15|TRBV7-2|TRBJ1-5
TGTGCCAGCAGCTCTGACAGGCTTAGCAATCAGCCCCAGCATTTT
CASSSDRLSNQPQHF
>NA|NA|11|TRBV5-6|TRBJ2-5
TGTGCCAGCAGCTTGGAGGAGACCCAGTACTTC
CASSLEETQYF
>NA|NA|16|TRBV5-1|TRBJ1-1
TGCGCCAGCAGCTTGAGGGGACAAGGTCAGGGCACTGAAGCTTTCTTT
CASSLRGQGQGTEAFF
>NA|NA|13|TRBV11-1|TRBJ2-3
TGTGCCAGCAGCTTCCGTGGGGCAGATACGCAGTATTTT
CASSFRGADTQYF
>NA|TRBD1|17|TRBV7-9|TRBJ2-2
TGTGCCAGCAGCTCCCTCCCCCAGGGGGAAGAAACCGGGGAGCTGTTTTTT
CASSSLPQGEETGELFF
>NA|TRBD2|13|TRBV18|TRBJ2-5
TGTGCCAGCTCGTATGGACTAGCGGAGACCCAGTACTTC
CASSYGLAETQYF
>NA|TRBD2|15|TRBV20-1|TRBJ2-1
TGCAGTGCTAGTGTGGGCGGGACTAGCTATTATGAGCAGTTCTTC
CSASVGGTSYYEQFF
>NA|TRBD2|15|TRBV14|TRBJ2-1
TGTGCCAGCAGCCCCGTTAGCGGGAGGGTTAATGAGCAGTTCTTC
CASSPVSGRVNEQFF
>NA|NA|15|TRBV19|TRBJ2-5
TGTGCCAGTAGCCCCGGGCGGCCGTACCAAGAGACCCAGTACTTC
CASSPGRPYQETQYF
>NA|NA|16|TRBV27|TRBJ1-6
TGTGCCAGCAGTTTATCGGGGACGGTACGGAATTCACCCCTCCACTTT
CASSLSGTVRNSPLHF
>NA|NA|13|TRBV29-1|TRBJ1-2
TGCAGCGGCCGTGGGAACGGGCAATATGGCTACACCTTC
CSGRGNGQYGYTF
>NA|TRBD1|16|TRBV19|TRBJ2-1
TGTGCCAGTAGCACTGGACAGGGGGCGTCCTACAATGAGCAGTTCTTC
CASSTGQGASYNEQFF
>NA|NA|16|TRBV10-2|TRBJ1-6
TGCGCCAGCAGCCCCGACGTACTCTCCTATAATTCACCCCTCCACTTT
CASSPDVLSYNSPLHF
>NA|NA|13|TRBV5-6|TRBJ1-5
TGTGCCAGCAGCTTGGGAAACAATCAGCCCCAGCATTTT
CASSLGNNQPQHF
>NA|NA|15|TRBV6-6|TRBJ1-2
TGTGCCAGCAGTGCACCCGGGACATCTAACTATGGCTACACCTTC
CASSAPGTSNYGYTF